The 28 T cell receptor beta chains below were found in one sample sequenced in a study of T cell repertoires in cytomegalovirus infection. One entry per CDR3 protein, called by TCRdb with MiXCR from the reads. This sample has about 230,000 distinct CDR3 sequences; about 23% occur once, and the top ten carry roughly 18%. The sample comprised CD8+ T cells from PBMCs. These receptors came from a human donor in good health (CMV status not recorded). Some clones in this sample may be carry-over from other donors' samples.

This clonotype was seen more than once but under ten times. This sequence joins TRBV27 and TRBJ2-5, with 10 bases lining up with TRBD1. V was clipped by 4 bases and J by 2 bases; unmatched bases: 7. This CDR3 region has 16 residues. Germline CDR1 reads MNHEY; CDR2 reads SMNVEV (reference sequence). The CDR3: CASSSSPGQGQETQYF. DNA of the CDR3: TGTGCCAGCAGTTCCTCTCCGGGACAGGGGCAAGAGACCCAGTACTTC.

The J gene is TRBJ2-5, the V gene TRBV28; 9 bases map to TRBD2. V lost 1 base, J lost 0 bases, and 6 bases stayed unmatched. The germline gives CDR1 MDHEN, CDR2 SYDVKM. The CDR3 covers 17 residues. DNA of the CDR3: TGTGCCAGCAGTTTATTCGCTAGCGGGGTGTACCAAGAGACCCAGTACTTC. It translates to CASSLFASGVYQETQYF.

This clonotype was observed a handful of times. The CDR3 region is CASSLGPGPHPPDTQYF. The CDR3 DNA sequence: TGTGCCAGCAGCTTAGGTCCTGGACCCCACCCCCCCGATACGCAGTATTTT. The chain employs TRBV7-9 and TRBJ2-3; D is unresolved. Trimming removed 1 base at V and 6 bases at J, with 20 bases between. Per the germline V gene, CDR1 is SEHNR and CDR2 is FQNEAQ (reference sequence). The CDR3 runs 17 residues.

This clonotype was seen only a few times. The chain has TRBV7-8 and TRBJ1-2, with no clear D. V lost 3 bases and J 6 bases, leaving 20 bases between the germline ends. The CDR3 spans 16 residues. Germline CDR1 SGHVS, CDR2 FQNEAQ. The CDR3 nucleotides are TGTGCCAGCAGCTTTAGAGCCCCCGACATGGTGGATGGCTACACCTTC. It translates to CASSFRAPDMVDGYTF.

In this sample, this clonotype turned up many times. The chain joins TRBV7-6 to TRBJ2-1; 7 bases fit TRBD2. Germline lookup yields CDR1 SGHVS and CDR2 FNYEAQ. The V gene end was trimmed by 1 base and the J gene end by 4 bases; junction bases not matched to a gene: 4. The CDR3 runs 15 residues. The CDR3, as DNA: TGTGCCAGCAGCTTAGTGGGCGGGGGTTACAATGAGCAGTTCTTC. Translating it yields CASSLVGGGYNEQFF.

In this sample, this clonotype turned up a few times. The V and J genes are TRBV2 and TRBJ2-2, with a possible D match to TRBD2 (6 bases). Germline lookup yields CDR1 SNHLY and CDR2 FYNNEI. The V end was cut by 6 bases, the J end by 4 bases, with 21 bases between. The CDR3 totals 17 residues. The CDR3: CASRASRSGLGTGELFF. The CDR3 coding sequence is TGTGCCAGCAGAGCCTCCCGTTCGGGACTTGGCACCGGGGAGCTGTTTTTT. The entire variable domain, with the rest obtained from reference TRBV2 and TRBJ2-2, is as follows: EPEVTQTPSHQVTQMGQEVILRCVPISNHLYFYWYRQILGQKVEFLVSFYNNEISEKSEIFDDQFSVERPDGSNFTLKIRSTKLEDSAMYFCASRASRSGLGTGELFFGEGSRLTVL.

This clonotype showed up just a few times. This sequence joins TRBV7-9 and TRBJ2-2, with D possibly TRBD1 on 6 matching bases. Trimming left V 3 bases short and J 6 bases short, with 17 bases between. The CDR3 covers 16 residues. CDR1 is SEHNR and CDR2 is FQNEAQ in the germline V gene (reference sequence). CDR3 in amino acids: CASSFSGAGTSGELFF. The CDR3 bases are TGTGCCAGCAGCTTTTCTGGGGCAGGGACATCCGGGGAGCTGTTTTTT.

The table lists this clonotype with a few counts. This chain links TRBV5-6 with TRBJ2-1; perhaps TRBD1 as D (5 bases). The ends were cut back, 5 bases at V and 1 base at J, with 7 bases in the middle. Germline assignment: CDR1 SGHDT and CDR2 YYEEEE. The CDR3 runs to 13 residues. In DNA form, the CDR3 reads TGTGCCAGCAGGGGGCTTTCCTACAATGAGCAGTTCTTC. The encoded protein is CASRGLSYNEQFF.

The chain combines TRBV2 with TRBJ2-1, with D perhaps matching TRBD2 (7 bases). From germline, CDR1 is SNHLY and CDR2 FYNNEI. CDR3 size: 14 residues. Trimming left V 7 bases short and J 9 bases short, with 19 bases between. The CDR3: CASTRGGAMVEQFF. The CDR3 DNA is TGTGCCAGCACTAGGGGGGGGGCAATGGTTGAGCAGTTCTTC.

This clonotype turned up a few times. This CDR3 reads CASSVDGGAGTEAFF. CDR3 nucleotide sequence: TGTGCCAGCAGCGTTGACGGGGGCGCGGGCACTGAAGCTTTCTTT. This chain uses TRBV9 with TRBJ1-1; TRBD1 might be the D (6 bases). The germline gives CDR1 SGDLS, CDR2 YYNGEE. The CDR3 has 15 residues. V lost 2 bases to trimming and J lost 4 bases, with 15 bases between them.

Note on this clonotype: This may be a read error: a much more frequent sequence differs by one nucleotide. A read error is likely, as this CDR3 ends without the conserved phenylalanine or tryptophan. J is TRBJ2-5 and V is TRBV6-5, with D hard to call. Trimming removed 2 bases at V and 2 bases at J, with 6 bases between. This CDR3 is built from 13 residues. The germline V gene has CDR1 MNHEY and CDR2 SVGAGI. The CDR3 DNA follows: TGTGCCAGCAGTTACCACCTACAAGAGACCCAGTACTCC. Protein sequence: CASSYHLQETQYS.

This chain links TRBV20-1 with TRBJ2-1, with TRBD2 matching over 11 bases. The germline CDR1 and CDR2 sequences are DFQATT and SNEGSKA (reference sequence). This CDR3 spans 14 amino acids. V was clipped by 4 bases and J by 6 bases; unmatched bases: 5. The CDR3 loop reads CSATGLAVINEQFF. As DNA, the CDR3 is TGCAGTGCTACGGGACTAGCGGTAATCAATGAGCAGTTCTTC.

This clonotype was seen only once. With a much larger clone just one base away, this may be a read error. The V and J genes are TRBV20-1 and TRBJ2-7, with 7 bases matching TRBD2. Germline CDR1 reads DFQATT; CDR2 reads SNEGSKA (reference sequence). V trimming: 3 bases; J trimming: 0 bases; junction bases outside the gene matches: 8. CDR3 length equals 15 residues. In nucleotides, the CDR3 is TGCAGTGCTAGGGTCTTTGGGACTAACTCCTACGAGCAGTACTTC. Protein product: CSARVFGTNSYEQYF.

In this sample, this clonotype turned up a few times. The chain combines TRBV14 with TRBJ2-1, with unresolved D. V lost 1 base and J lost 0, with 10 bases in between. The CDR3 consists of 16 residues. CDR1 is SGHDN, CDR2 FVKESK, per germline. The CDR3 region has the DNA TGTGCCAGCAGCCAAGGGAATAGTATCTCCTACAATGAGCAGTTCTTC. As protein: CASSQGNSISYNEQFF.

This clonotype was observed at least ten times. This sequence joins TRBV12-3 or TRBV12-4 and TRBJ2-5; 7 nucleotides align to TRBD1. CDR3 length: 14 amino acids. V was clipped by 6 bases and J by 2 bases; unmatched bases: 6. CDR3 protein: CASRPGQLQETQYF. In nucleotides, the CDR3 is TGTGCCAGCAGGCCGGGACAGTTACAAGAGACCCAGTACTTC.

This clonotype has at least ten counts. V gene TRBV7-6 combines with J gene TRBJ2-7; D call uncertain. V was pared by 5 bases and J by 5 bases, with 13 bases between. This CDR3 is built from 13 residues. CDR1 and CDR2 (germline): SGHVS, FNYEAQ. Here the CDR3 reads CASSPTFLHEQYF. As DNA, the CDR3 is TGTGCCAGCAGCCCGACATTCCTCCACGAGCAGTACTTC.

This clonotype was seen many times. The chain employs TRBV7-6 and TRBJ2-5; no reliable D call. This CDR3 region has 11 residues. V was shortened by 6 bases and J by 5 bases, with 7 bases between the two germline ends. Looked up from germline, CDR1 is SGHVS and CDR2 is FNYEAQ. CDR3 coding DNA: TGTGCCAGCAGATCCGGGGAGACCCAGTACTTC. Translated: CASRSGETQYF.

The chain joins TRBV20-1 to TRBJ1-2; D gene ambiguous. The V gene lost 4 bases and the J gene lost 2 bases, with 8 bases spanning the gap. Germline-derived CDR1 and CDR2 are DFQATT and SNEGSKA (reference sequence). CDR3 size: 12 residues. Here the CDR3 reads CSAKGWNYGYTF. For the CDR3, the DNA is TGCAGTGCTAAGGGCTGGAACTATGGCTACACCTTC.

This clonotype was picked up many times. V gene TRBV2 combines with J gene TRBJ1-5, with D unclear. Germline V gene sequence: CDR1 SNHLY, CDR2 FYNNEI. The CDR3 totals 14 residues. V lost 3 bases and J lost 0, with 6 bases in between. The CDR3 sequence is CASSDWSSNQPQHF. The CDR3 DNA reads TGTGCCAGCAGTGACTGGAGTAGCAATCAGCCCCAGCATTTT.

This clonotype was observed a few times. V and J are TRBV7-8 and TRBJ2-5; a possible D gene is TRBD2 (6 bases). Germline CDR1 and CDR2: SGHVS and FQNEAQ. V was clipped by 2 bases and J by 6 bases, with 10 bases between them. The CDR3 sequence is 13 residues long. In DNA, the CDR3 is TGTGCCAGCAGCTTAACGGGGGAACAGACCCAGTACTTC. Protein product: CASSLTGEQTQYF. The variable domain in full, with the rest retrieved from reference TRBV7-8 and TRBJ2-5, is GAGVSQSPRYKVAKRGQDVALRCDPISGHVSLFWYQQALGQGPEFLTYFQNEAQLDKSGLPSDRFFAERPEGSVSTLKIQRTQQEDSAVYLCASSLTGEQTQYFGPGTRLLVL.

CDR3 residues: CASTLGSGYYEQYF. CDR3 DNA: TGTGCCAGCACCCTAGGGTCGGGGTACTACGAGCAGTACTTC. This chain joins TRBV6-8 and TRBJ2-7, with D perhaps matching TRBD2 (5 bases). V lost 7 bases, J lost 3 bases, and 16 bases lay in between. The CDR3 length is 14 residues. Germline-derived CDR1 and CDR2 are MNHGY and SAAAGT.

This rearrangement joins TRBV28 to TRBJ2-5; TRBD2 matches at 12 bases. Germline-derived CDR1 and CDR2 are MDHEN and SYDVKM. V gave up 1 base and J gave up 5 bases; unmatched junction bases: 5. This CDR3 is 16 amino acids long. In DNA form, the CDR3 reads TGTGCCAGCAGTTTATTCGCTAGCGGGGGGGAGGAGACCCAGTACTTC. Residues: CASSLFASGGEETQYF.

This chain uses TRBV28 with TRBJ1-5; D might be TRBD1 (5 bases). V lost 4 bases to trimming and J lost 0 bases, with 19 bases between them. The CDR3 is made up of 18 amino acids. In germline, CDR1 is MDHEN, CDR2 SYDVKM. CDR3 sequence: CASSSLPRQHYSNQPQHF. CDR3 bases: TGTGCCAGCAGTTCCCTCCCCCGACAGCACTATAGCAATCAGCCCCAGCATTTT. Full variable domain (remainder filled in from reference TRBV28 and TRBJ1-5): DVKVTQSSRYLVKRTGEKVFLECVQDMDHENMFWYRQDPGLGLRLIYFSYDVKMKEKGDIPEGYSVSREKKERFSLILESASTNQTSMYLCASSSLPRQHYSNQPQHFGDGTRLSIL.

The sample holds many counts of this clonotype. This sequence joins TRBV7-8 and TRBJ1-2; a possible D gene is TRBD1 (5 bases). The germline V gene encodes CDR1 SGHVS and CDR2 FQNEAQ. The CDR3 length is 16 residues. The V and J ends lost 5 bases and 1 base respectively, with 17 bases between them. As DNA, the CDR3 is TGTGCCAGCAGCCCCCGGTCGGGACGGATTAACTATGGCTACACCTTC. It is translated as CASSPRSGRINYGYTF.

This sequence joins TRBV20-1 and TRBJ2-3; 9 bases align to TRBD2. With 0 bases clipped from V and 5 bases from J, the junction kept 9 bases outside the gene matches. Germline V gene data show CDR1 as DFQATT and CDR2 as SNEGSKA (reference sequence). This CDR3 is 16 amino acids long. CDR3 in amino acids: CSARDGAGLAQDTQYF. CDR3 sequence (DNA): TGCAGTGCTAGAGATGGAGCAGGACTAGCGCAAGATACGCAGTATTTT.

Comments on this clonotype: This may stem from a read error, because a much larger clone lies one nucleotide away. The rearrangement uses TRBV7-4 and TRBJ1-1, with TRBD1 as a possible D gene (6 bases). Germline lookup yields CDR1 SGHVT and CDR2 SQSDAQ. The CDR3 covers 14 residues. Trimming pared 4 bases from V and 6 bases from J, leaving 15 bases between. CDR3 bases: TGTGCCAGCAGCTCCGGGACAAGGACCTCTGAAGCTTTCTTT. Its translation is CASSSGTRTSEAFF.

This clonotype appeared a few times. The chain carries TRBV28 and TRBJ2-7, with TRBD1 matching 8 bases. The V segment lost 5 bases and the J segment 4 bases; nucleotides outside the gene matches: 13. CDR3 length: 16 residues. Germline V gene data show CDR1 as MDHEN and CDR2 as SYDVKM. The CDR3 DNA reads as TGTGCCAGCAGTCCCGTGGGACAGGCCACGCCGTACGAGCAGTACTTC. It yields the protein CASSPVGQATPYEQYF.

This chain uses TRBV20-1 with TRBJ2-3, with D uncertain. Trimming shortened V by 5 bases and J by 1 base, and 10 bases separated the two germline ends. The germline V gene encodes CDR1 DFQATT and CDR2 SNEGSKA (reference sequence). The CDR3 has 13 amino acids. The CDR3 loop reads CSAAPVRTDTQYF. The CDR3 nucleotides read TGCAGTGCTGCCCCGGTGCGCACAGATACGCAGTATTTT.